The present entry profiles one T cell receptor (beta chain) with its context. Its antigen is not identified. This sample is part of a study of lymphopenia after photon versus proton radiotherapy. Findings and limits, study-wide: Better survival with proton therapy was suggested as possible, not demonstrated.

Germline V lookup: CDR1 SGDLS, CDR2 YYNGEE. This CDR3 is 14 amino acids long. J gave up 1 base and V 3 bases, and 3 bases lay outside the gene matches. TCRdb keeps only in-frame clones here, not all; method: immunoSEQ multiplex PCR. The repertoire holds around 63,000 clones, with approximately 86% as singletons. This clonotype originated in a middle-aged man with gastric cancer. Sequenced here: peripheral blood, sampled from a patient treated with photon-based radiotherapy. The genes are TRBV9 and TRBJ2-5; 7 bases are shared with TRBD1. CDR3 loop: CASSAGTAQETQYF. In DNA form, the CDR3 reads TGTGCCAGCAGCGCGGGGACAGCCCAAGAGACCCAGTACTTC.